This TCR beta chain came from a study of blood T cell repertoires in COVID-19. Study information: Recovery among Cohort 3 donors was established by two negative PCRs, clearance, or symptom resolution. From T cells, B-cell-depleted T cells, or PBMCs came the material, which was cDNA or gDNA. The origin of the acute and convalescent COVID-19 samples was the United States, Italy and Spain.

Participant age was about 18 to 100 years, and participants resided in fewer than 25 US areas. The table came from immunoSEQ multiplex PCR; TCRdb's copy has only in-frame clones and leaves some out. The data show hundreds of thousands of clones, about 86% seen once. Trimming shortened V by 5 bases and J by 4 bases, and 14 bases separated the two germline ends. This CDR3 contains 14 residues. Per germline, CDR1 SEHNR and CDR2 FQNEAQ (reference sequence). The clonotype comes from a woman in her fifties or sixties in a cohort exposed to, infected with or recovered from COVID-19 (not recorded which). Sequences were obtained from PBMCs or T cells enriched from blood (not recorded which). The chain has TRBV7-9 and TRBJ2-5; no reliable D call. This CDR3 is CASSLDLGRETQYF. The DNA of the CDR3 is TGTGCCAGCAGCCTAGACCTAGGCCGAGAGACCCAGTACTTC.